These T cell receptor beta chains were read from a single sample in a study of shared clonotypes between healthy human individuals. Sequencing was performed with immunoSEQ multiplex PCR; in TCRdb, only in-frame clones are kept and a portion is missing. Altogether a few hundred thousand clones are present, about 96% being singletons, with the ten largest covering less than 0.065%. Input material: naive CD4+ T cells sorted from blood. These receptors all stem from a woman aged 25 to 39 in good health. Each CDR3 is given with its conserved first and last residue. D genes are given only for firm matches. Clone sizes are given selectively: once, few, many, or a class where the clone is expanded.

d_call	v_call	j_call	clone_size	cdr3_aa	cdr3_nt
-	TRBV9	TRBJ2-1	once	CASSVGSSANNEQFF	TGTGCCAGCAGCGTAGGTAGTAGCGCCAACAATGAGCAGTTCTTC
TRBD1	TRBV6-5	TRBJ2-7	-	CASRVQGAVSEQYF	TGTGCCAGCAGGGTACAGGGGGCTGTAAGTGAGCAGTACTTC
-	TRBV6-1	TRBJ2-7	-	CASSVPGIYEQYF	TGTGCCAGCAGTGTTCCGGGAATCTACGAGCAGTACTTC
TRBD2	TRBV27	TRBJ2-7	once	CASSPGGSGRRTGEQYF	TGTGCCAGCAGCCCCGGAGGGAGCGGGAGAAGAACTGGCGAGCAGTACTTC
TRBD1	TRBV2	TRBJ2-7	-	CASSIDRAVPYEQYF	TGTGCCAGCAGTATAGACAGGGCCGTCCCCTACGAGCAGTACTTC
-	TRBV5-1	TRBJ1-1	-	CASSLYTGNLYTEAFF	TGCGCCAGCAGCTTGTACACAGGGAACTTATACACTGAAGCTTTCTTT
-	TRBV5-1	TRBJ2-2	-	CASSLGTENTGELFF	TGCGCCAGCAGCTTGGGGACGGAGAACACCGGGGAGCTGTTTTTT
-	TRBV20-1	TRBJ1-1	-	CSARPNTEAFF	TGCAGTGCCCGACCGAACACTGAAGCTTTCTTT
TRBD1	TRBV10-2	TRBJ2-2	-	CASRRDRGSTGELFF	TGCGCCAGCAGGAGGGACAGGGGGAGCACCGGGGAGCTGTTTTTT
TRBD1	TRBV6-5	TRBJ2-5	-	CASSYGDRVETQYF	TGTGCCAGCAGTTACGGGGACAGGGTGGAGACCCAGTACTTC
-	TRBV6-5	TRBJ2-2	-	CASSYSVHLYTGELFF	TGTGCCAGCAGTTACTCGGTACACTTGTACACCGGGGAGCTGTTTTTT
TRBD1	TRBV28	TRBJ2-1	once	CATKKDRGGSNEQFF	TGTGCCACCAAGAAAGACAGGGGGGGGAGCAATGAGCAGTTCTTC
TRBD1	TRBV6-6	TRBJ2-7	-	CASSPRQGPYEQYF	TGTGCCAGCAGTCCCCGACAGGGGCCCTACGAGCAGTACTTC
TRBD1	TRBV2	TRBJ1-6	-	CASERTGTDTSPLHF	TGTGCCAGCGAAAGAACCGGGACAGACACCTCACCCCTCCACTTT
-	TRBV4-1	TRBJ1-2	-	CASSQGNGALYGYTF	TGCGCCAGCAGCCAAGGAAACGGGGCCCTCTATGGCTACACCTTC
-	TRBV18	TRBJ2-5	-	CASSPTVRGGEETQYF	TGTGCCAGCTCACCCACGGTGAGGGGAGGAGAAGAGACCCAGTACTTC
-	TRBV28	TRBJ2-7	-	CASSLKGYEQYF	TGTGCCAGCAGTTTAAAGGGTTACGAGCAGTACTTC
-	TRBV25-1	TRBJ2-7	-	CASAQGTGEQYF	TGTGCCAGCGCACAGGGTACTGGGGAGCAGTACTTC
TRBD2	TRBV7-7	TRBJ2-7	-	CASSQGLDSEQYF	TGTGCCAGCAGCCAGGGACTAGACAGCGAGCAGTACTTC
TRBD2	TRBV5-4	TRBJ2-7	-	CASSRGLADNAYEQYF	TGTGCCAGCAGCAGGGGACTAGCGGACAACGCCTACGAGCAGTACTTC
-	TRBV7-6	TRBJ2-3	-	CASSLVSDTQYF	TGTGCCAGCAGCTTAGTGTCAGATACGCAGTATTTT
TRBD1	TRBV28	TRBJ1-2	-	CASRGGQYNYGYTF	TGTGCCAGCAGGGGGGGACAGTATAACTATGGCTACACCTTC
TRBD2	TRBV5-1	TRBJ2-1	-	CASSLTSGSSYNEQFF	TGCGCCAGCAGCTTGACTAGCGGCTCCTCCTACAATGAGCAGTTCTTC
TRBD2	TRBV12-5	TRBJ2-3	once	CASGLGLAGGDTQYF	TGTGCTAGTGGTTTGGGACTAGCGGGAGGAGATACGCAGTATTTT
TRBD1	TRBV28	TRBJ1-1	once	CAGGQGAAEAFF	TGTGCCGGAGGACAGGGGGCCGCGGAAGCTTTCTTT
TRBD2	TRBV28	TRBJ2-7	once	CASSLFLAGGLYEQYF	TGTGCCAGCAGTTTATTTCTAGCGGGAGGGCTCTACGAGCAGTACTTC
-	TRBV27	TRBJ2-5	-	CASSSLGARETQYF	TGTGCCAGCAGTTCTCTGGGGGCTCGAGAGACCCAGTACTTC
TRBD1	TRBV18	TRBJ1-5	-	CASSSQGGYQPQHF	TGTGCCAGCTCATCACAGGGGGGGTATCAGCCCCAGCATTTT
-	TRBV5-1	TRBJ2-7	-	CASSLGTDPTTQYF	TGCGCCAGCAGCTTGGGGACAGATCCTACGACGCAGTACTTC
-	TRBV5-1	TRBJ1-4	-	CASSYGRFPKGDEEKLFF	TGCGCCAGCAGCTACGGCCGGTTCCCAAAGGGGGATGAGGAAAAACTGTTTTTT
TRBD2	TRBV18	TRBJ2-5	-	CASSSGTTEETQYF	TGTGCCAGCTCTTCCGGGACTACGGAAGAGACCCAGTACTTC
-	TRBV4-1	TRBJ2-5	once	CASSQVPAQETQYF	TGCGCCAGCAGCCAAGTTCCCGCCCAAGAGACCCAGTACTTC
-	TRBV9	TRBJ2-1	-	CASSPRVAHRSYNEQFF	TGTGCCAGCAGCCCCCGGGTAGCGCATAGGTCCTACAATGAGCAGTTCTTC
-	TRBV7-2	TRBJ1-3	-	CASSLGFDNSGNTIYF	TGTGCCAGCAGCTTAGGTTTTGATAACTCTGGAAACACCATATATTTT
TRBD2	TRBV13	TRBJ2-1	-	CASSLALGSGRYNEQFF	TGTGCCAGCAGCTTAGCCCTGGGGAGCGGGAGATACAATGAGCAGTTCTTC
-	TRBV5-1	TRBJ2-2	-	CASSLLGGATTGELFF	TGCGCCAGCAGCTTGCTTGGGGGAGCGACCACCGGGGAGCTGTTTTTT
-	TRBV6-6	TRBJ2-2	-	CASGFKATENTGELFF	TGTGCCAGCGGCTTCAAGGCGACAGAGAACACCGGGGAGCTGTTTTTT
TRBD2	TRBV15	TRBJ2-3	-	CATSRYGTSGTADTQYF	TGTGCCACCAGCAGATATGGGACTAGCGGGACGGCAGATACGCAGTATTTT
TRBD2	TRBV5-4	TRBJ2-3	-	CASSKGLETDTQYF	TGTGCCAGCAGCAAGGGACTAGAGACAGATACGCAGTATTTT
-	TRBV5-1	TRBJ2-3	-	CASSFIGESQDTQYF	TGCGCCAGCAGCTTTATAGGGGAGTCACAAGATACGCAGTATTTT